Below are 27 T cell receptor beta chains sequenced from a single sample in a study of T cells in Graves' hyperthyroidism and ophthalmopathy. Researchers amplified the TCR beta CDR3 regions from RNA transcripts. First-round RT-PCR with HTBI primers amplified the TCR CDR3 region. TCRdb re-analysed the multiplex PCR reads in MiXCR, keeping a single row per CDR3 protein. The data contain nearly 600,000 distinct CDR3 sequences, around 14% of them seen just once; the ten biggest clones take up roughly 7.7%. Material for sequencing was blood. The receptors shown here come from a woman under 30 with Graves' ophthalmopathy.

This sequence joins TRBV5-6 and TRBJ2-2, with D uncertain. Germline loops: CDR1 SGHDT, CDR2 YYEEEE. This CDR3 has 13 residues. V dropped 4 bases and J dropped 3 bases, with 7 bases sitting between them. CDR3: CASSADDTGELFF. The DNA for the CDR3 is TGTGCCAGCAGCGCGGACGACACCGGGGAGCTGTTTTTT.

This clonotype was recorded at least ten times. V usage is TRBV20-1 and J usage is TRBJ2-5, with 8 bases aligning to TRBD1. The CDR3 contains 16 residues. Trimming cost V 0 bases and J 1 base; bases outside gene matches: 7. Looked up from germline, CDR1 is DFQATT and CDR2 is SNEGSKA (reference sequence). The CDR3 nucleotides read TGCAGTGCTAGAGATAGGGTGGACAGGGCCCAAGAGACCCAGTACTTC. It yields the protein CSARDRVDRAQETQYF.

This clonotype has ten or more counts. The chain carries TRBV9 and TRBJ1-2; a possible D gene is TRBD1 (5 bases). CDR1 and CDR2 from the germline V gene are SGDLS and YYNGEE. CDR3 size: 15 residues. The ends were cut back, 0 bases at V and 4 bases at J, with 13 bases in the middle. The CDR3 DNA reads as TGTGCCAGCAGCGTAGAGGCAGGGAACGTCTATGGCTACACCTTC. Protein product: CASSVEAGNVYGYTF.

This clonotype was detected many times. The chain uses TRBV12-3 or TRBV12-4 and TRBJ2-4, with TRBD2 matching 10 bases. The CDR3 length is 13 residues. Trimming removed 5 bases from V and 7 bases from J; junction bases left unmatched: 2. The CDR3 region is CASSAGLANIQYF. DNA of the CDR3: TGTGCCAGCAGTGCGGGACTAGCGAACATTCAGTACTTC.

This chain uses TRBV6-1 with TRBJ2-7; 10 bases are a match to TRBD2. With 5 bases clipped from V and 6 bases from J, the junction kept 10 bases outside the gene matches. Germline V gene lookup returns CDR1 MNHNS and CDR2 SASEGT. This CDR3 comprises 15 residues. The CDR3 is CASSWGASGRGEQYF. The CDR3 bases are TGTGCCAGCAGTTGGGGAGCTAGCGGGAGAGGCGAGCAGTACTTC.

CDR3: CASSQVGKAGRNTEAFF. CDR3 nucleotides: TGTGCCAGCAGTCAGGTCGGTAAGGCAGGGAGGAACACTGAAGCTTTCTTT. The chain joins TRBV28 to TRBJ1-1, with D possibly matching TRBD1 (5 bases). V lost 5 bases and J lost 1, with 20 bases in between. This CDR3 comprises 17 residues. Per the germline V gene, CDR1 is MDHEN and CDR2 is SYDVKM.

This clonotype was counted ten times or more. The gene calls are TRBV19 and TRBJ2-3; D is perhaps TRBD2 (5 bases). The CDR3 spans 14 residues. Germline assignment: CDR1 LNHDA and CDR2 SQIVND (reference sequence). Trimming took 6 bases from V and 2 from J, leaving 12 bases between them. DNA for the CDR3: TGTGCCAGTAGCCCCCGACGGGACACAGATACGCAGTATTTT. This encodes CASSPRRDTDTQYF.

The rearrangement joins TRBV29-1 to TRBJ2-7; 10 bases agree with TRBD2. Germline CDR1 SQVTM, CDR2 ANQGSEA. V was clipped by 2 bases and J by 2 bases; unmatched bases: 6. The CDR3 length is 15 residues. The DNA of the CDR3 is TGCAGCGTTGAACTAGCGGGAGCTTCACCCTACGAGCAGTACTTC. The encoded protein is CSVELAGASPYEQYF.

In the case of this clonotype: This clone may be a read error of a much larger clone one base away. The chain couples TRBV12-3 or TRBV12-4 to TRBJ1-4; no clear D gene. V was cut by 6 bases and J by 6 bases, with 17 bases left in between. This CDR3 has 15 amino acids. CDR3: CASSLGERFDEKLFF. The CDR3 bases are TGTGCCAGCAGCCTCGGGGAGCGCTTCGATGAAAAACTGTTTTTT.

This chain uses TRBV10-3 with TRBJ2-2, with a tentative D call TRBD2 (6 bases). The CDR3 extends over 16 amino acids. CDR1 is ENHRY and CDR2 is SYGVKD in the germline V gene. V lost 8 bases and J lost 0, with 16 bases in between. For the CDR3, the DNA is TGTGCCATCCCCGGGGGTGGCACCCCGAACACCGGGGAGCTGTTTTTT. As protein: CAIPGGGTPNTGELFF.

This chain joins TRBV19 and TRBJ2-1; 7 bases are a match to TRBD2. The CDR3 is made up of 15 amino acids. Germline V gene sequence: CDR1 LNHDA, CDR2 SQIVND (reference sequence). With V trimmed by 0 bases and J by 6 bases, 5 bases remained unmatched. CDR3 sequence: CASSIDGGSINEQFF. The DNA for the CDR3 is TGTGCCAGTAGTATAGATGGCGGGAGTATCAATGAGCAGTTCTTC.

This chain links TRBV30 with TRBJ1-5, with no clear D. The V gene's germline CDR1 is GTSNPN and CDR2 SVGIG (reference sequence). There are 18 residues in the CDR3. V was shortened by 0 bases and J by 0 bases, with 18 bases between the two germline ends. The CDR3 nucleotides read TGTGCCTGGAGTGTTAAAGGCCGAACAACCTATAGCAATCAGCCCCAGCATTTT. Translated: CAWSVKGRTTYSNQPQHF.

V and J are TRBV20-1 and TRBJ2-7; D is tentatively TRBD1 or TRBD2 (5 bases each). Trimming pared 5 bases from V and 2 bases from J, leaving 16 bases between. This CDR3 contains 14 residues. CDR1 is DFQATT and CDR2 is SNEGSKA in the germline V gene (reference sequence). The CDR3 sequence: CSAHSRDRPYEQYF. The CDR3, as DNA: TGCAGTGCTCACTCCCGGGACCGACCCTACGAGCAGTACTTC.

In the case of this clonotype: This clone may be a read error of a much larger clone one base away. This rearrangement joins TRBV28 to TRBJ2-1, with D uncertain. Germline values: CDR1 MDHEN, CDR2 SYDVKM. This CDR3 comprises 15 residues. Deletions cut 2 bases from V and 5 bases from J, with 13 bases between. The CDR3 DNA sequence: TGTGCCAGCAGTTTAGGTGTTGCGTCCCACAATGAGCAGTTCTTC. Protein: CASSLGVASHNEQFF.

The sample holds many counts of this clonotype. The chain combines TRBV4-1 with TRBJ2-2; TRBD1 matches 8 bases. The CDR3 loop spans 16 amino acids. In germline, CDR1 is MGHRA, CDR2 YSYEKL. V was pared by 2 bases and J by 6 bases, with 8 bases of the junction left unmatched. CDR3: CASSQSRGLTSGELFF. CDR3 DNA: TGCGCCAGCAGCCAAAGCAGGGGGCTGACGTCCGGGGAGCTGTTTTTT.

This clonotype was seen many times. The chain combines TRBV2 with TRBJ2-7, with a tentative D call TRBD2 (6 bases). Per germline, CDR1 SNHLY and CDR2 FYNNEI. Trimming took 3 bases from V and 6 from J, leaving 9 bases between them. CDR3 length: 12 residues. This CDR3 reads CASSDVGGEQYF. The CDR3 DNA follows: TGTGCCAGCAGTGATGTGGGAGGCGAGCAGTACTTC.

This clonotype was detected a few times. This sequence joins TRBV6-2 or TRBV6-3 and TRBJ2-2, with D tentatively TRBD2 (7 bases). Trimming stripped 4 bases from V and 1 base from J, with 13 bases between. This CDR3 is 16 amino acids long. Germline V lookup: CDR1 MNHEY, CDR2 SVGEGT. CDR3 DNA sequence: TGTGCCAGCAGTTCGTTGGGAGGGGGGAACACCGGGGAGCTGTTTTTT. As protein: CASSSLGGGNTGELFF.

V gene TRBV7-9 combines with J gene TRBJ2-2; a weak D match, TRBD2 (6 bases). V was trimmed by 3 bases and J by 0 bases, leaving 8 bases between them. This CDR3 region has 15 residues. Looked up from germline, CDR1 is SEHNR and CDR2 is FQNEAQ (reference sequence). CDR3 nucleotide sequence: TGTGCCAGCAGCTTGATAGCGGCGAACACCGGGGAGCTGTTTTTT. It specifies CASSLIAANTGELFF.

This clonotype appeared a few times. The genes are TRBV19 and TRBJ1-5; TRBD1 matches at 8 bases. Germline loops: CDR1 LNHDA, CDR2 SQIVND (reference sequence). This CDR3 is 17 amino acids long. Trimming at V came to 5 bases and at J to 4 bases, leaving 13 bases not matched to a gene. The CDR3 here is CASSPALDRGGNQPQHF. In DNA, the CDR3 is TGTGCCAGTAGTCCTGCCCTAGACAGGGGAGGGAATCAGCCCCAGCATTTT.

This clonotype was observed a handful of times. The CDR3 bases are TGTGCCTGGAGTGCCGGGACTAGCGTCTACAATGAGCAGTTCTTC. Its protein product is CAWSAGTSVYNEQFF. The rearrangement joins TRBV30 to TRBJ2-1; 10 bases are a match to TRBD2. V gave up 1 base and J gave up 3 bases; unmatched junction bases: 3. The CDR3 spans 15 residues. Germline V gene sequence: CDR1 GTSNPN, CDR2 SVGIG (reference sequence).

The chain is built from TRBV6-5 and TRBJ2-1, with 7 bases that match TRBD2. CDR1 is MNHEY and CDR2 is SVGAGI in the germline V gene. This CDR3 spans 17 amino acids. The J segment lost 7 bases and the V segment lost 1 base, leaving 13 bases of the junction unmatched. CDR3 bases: TGTGCCAGCAGTTACTTGGACGGGAGGTCACGGGGGAATGAGCAGTTCTTC. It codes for CASSYLDGRSRGNEQFF.

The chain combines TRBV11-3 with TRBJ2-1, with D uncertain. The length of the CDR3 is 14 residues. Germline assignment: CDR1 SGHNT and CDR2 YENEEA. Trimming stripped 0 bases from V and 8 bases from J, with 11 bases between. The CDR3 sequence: CASSLDLRSDEQFF. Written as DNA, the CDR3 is TGTGCCAGCAGCTTAGATTTGCGGTCCGATGAGCAGTTCTTC.

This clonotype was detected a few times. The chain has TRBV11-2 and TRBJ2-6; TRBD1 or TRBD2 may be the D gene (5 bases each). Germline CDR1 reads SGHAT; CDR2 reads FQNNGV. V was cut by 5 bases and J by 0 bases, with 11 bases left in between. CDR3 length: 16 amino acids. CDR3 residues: CASSARGPSGANVLTF. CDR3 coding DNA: TGTGCCAGCAGCGCTAGGGGACCCTCTGGGGCCAACGTCCTGACTTTC.

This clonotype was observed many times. The DNA of the CDR3 is TGTGCCAGCAGCTTTATAACGAAGAACACTGAAGCTTTCTTT. It translates to CASSFITKNTEAFF. The chain combines TRBV5-4 with TRBJ1-1; D remains ambiguous. With 2 bases removed from V and 1 base from J, the gap between germline ends came to 9 bases. CDR1 is SGHNT, CDR2 YYREEE, per germline (reference sequence). CDR3 length: 14 amino acids.

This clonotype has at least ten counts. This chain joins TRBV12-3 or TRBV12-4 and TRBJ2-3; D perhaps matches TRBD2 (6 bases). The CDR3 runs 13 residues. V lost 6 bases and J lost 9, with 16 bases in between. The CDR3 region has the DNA TGTGCCAGCAGACCGTCGGTGGCGGGGACGCAGTATTTT. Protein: CASRPSVAGTQYF.

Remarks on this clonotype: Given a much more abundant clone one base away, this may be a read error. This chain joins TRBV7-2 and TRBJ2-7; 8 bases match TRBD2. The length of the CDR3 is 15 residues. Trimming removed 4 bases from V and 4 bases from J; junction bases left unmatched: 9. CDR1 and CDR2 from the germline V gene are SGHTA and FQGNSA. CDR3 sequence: CASSSRTSSGYEQYF. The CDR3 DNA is TGTGCCAGCAGCTCCCGGACTAGCTCCGGGTACGAGCAGTACTTC.

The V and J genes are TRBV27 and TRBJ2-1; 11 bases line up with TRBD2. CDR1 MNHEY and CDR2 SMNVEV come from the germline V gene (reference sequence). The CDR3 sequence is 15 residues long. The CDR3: CSSTSGSTPYNEQFF. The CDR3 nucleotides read TGTTCTTCTACTAGCGGGAGTACCCCCTACAATGAGCAGTTCTTC.